The 8 T cell receptor beta chains below all came from one sample that was sequenced in a study of cytomegalovirus exposure and HLA in healthy donors. Clones were sequenced by immunoSEQ multiplex PCR, and TCRdb holds only the in-frame ones, with some missing. The sample lists about 130,000 clones; around nine tenths were seen once. Sequenced input: PBMCs. Receptors originate from a man younger than 40 in good health and CMV-seronegative.

The rearrangement uses TRBV13 and TRBJ2-7; D is perhaps TRBD1 (5 bases). Trimming removed 5 bases at V and 0 bases at J, with 11 bases between. The CDR3 is 14 amino acids. Germline CDR1 PRHDT, CDR2 FYEKMQ (reference sequence). The CDR3: CASSPRTNSYEQYF. CDR3 nucleotide sequence: TGTGCCAGCAGCCCCCGGACAAACTCCTACGAGCAGTACTTC.

V is TRBV4-3 and J is TRBJ1-1; a possible D gene is TRBD1 (5 bases). The CDR3 consists of 14 residues. The germline CDR1 and CDR2 sequences are LGHNA and YSLEER. V lost 0 bases, J lost 7 bases, and 12 bases lay in between. CDR3 in amino acids: CASSQDRGRGEAFF. CDR3 sequence (DNA): TGCGCCAGCAGCCAAGATCGCGGGAGGGGTGAAGCTTTCTTT.

The genes are TRBV14 and TRBJ2-2, with D perhaps matching TRBD1 (6 bases). The germline V gene encodes CDR1 SGHDN and CDR2 FVKESK. The V gene lost 1 base and the J gene lost 3 bases, with 9 bases spanning the gap. The CDR3 is made up of 15 amino acids. Here the CDR3 reads CASSQVRGDTGELFF. CDR3 coding DNA: TGTGCCAGCAGCCAAGTCAGGGGTGACACCGGGGAGCTGTTTTTT.

The rearrangement uses TRBV6-5 and TRBJ2-1, with TRBD2 matching 9 bases. The CDR3 consists of 16 residues. Germline CDR1 reads MNHEY; CDR2 reads SVGAGI. V shed 2 bases and J 4 bases; nucleotides not matched to a gene: 6. CDR3: CASSYRGGAGYNEQFF. CDR3 DNA: TGTGCCAGCAGTTACCGCGGGGGGGCGGGTTACAATGAGCAGTTCTTC.

This chain connects TRBV5-5 to TRBJ1-1; no definite D call. Germline values: CDR1 SGHKS, CDR2 YYEKEE (reference sequence). This CDR3 region has 13 residues. The germline V and J ends were trimmed by 1 base and 1 base, with 5 bases remaining between them. CDR3 nucleotide sequence: TGTGCCAGCAGCTTGATAGAGAACACTGAAGCTTTCTTT. It is translated as CASSLIENTEAFF.

The CDR3 here is CASRGGETRVRNEQFF. The DNA of the CDR3 is TGTGCCAGCAGGGGGGGAGAAACAAGGGTTCGCAATGAGCAGTTCTTC. The chain employs TRBV2 and TRBJ2-1, with D tentatively TRBD2 (6 bases). Deletions cut 6 bases from V and 6 bases from J, with 21 bases between. Germline lookup yields CDR1 SNHLY and CDR2 FYNNEI. The CDR3 length is 16 residues.

The chain links TRBV5-1 to TRBJ2-6; 11 bases match TRBD1. This CDR3 is 16 amino acids long. The V gene end was trimmed by 7 bases and the J gene end by 0 bases; junction bases not matched to a gene: 3. Germline V lookup: CDR1 SGHRS, CDR2 YFSETQ. The CDR3 DNA is TGCGCCAGCGGACAGGGGGCTATCTCTGGGGCCAACGTCCTGACTTTC. Translating gives CASGQGAISGANVLTF.

The chain has TRBV5-6 and TRBJ1-5; tentative D call: TRBD1 (5 bases). This CDR3 is 15 amino acids long. Germline assignment: CDR1 SGHDT and CDR2 YYEEEE. V shed 6 bases and J shed 3 bases, with 16 bases lying between them. In nucleotides, the CDR3 is TGTGCCAGCACTTCAATCGCGGGGGTCAATCAGCCCCAGCATTTT. It is translated as CASTSIAGVNQPQHF.